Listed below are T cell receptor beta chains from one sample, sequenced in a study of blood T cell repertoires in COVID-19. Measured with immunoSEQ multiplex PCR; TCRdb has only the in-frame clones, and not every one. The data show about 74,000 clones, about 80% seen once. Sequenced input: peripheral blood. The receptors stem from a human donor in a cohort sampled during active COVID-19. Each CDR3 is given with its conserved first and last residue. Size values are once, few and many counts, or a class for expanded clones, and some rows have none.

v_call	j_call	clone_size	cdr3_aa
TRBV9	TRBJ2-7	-	CASSAGGLAGGNTLTEQYF
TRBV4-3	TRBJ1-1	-	CASSQPGGAAEAFF
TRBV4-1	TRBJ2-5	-	CASSQDLGGQETQYF
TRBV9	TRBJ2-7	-	CASSGQGTYEQYF
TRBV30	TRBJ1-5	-	CAWNLGQGNQPQHF
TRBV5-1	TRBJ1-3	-	CASSDRGSGNTIYF
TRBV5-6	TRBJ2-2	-	CASSYPQGTNTGELFF
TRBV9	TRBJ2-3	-	CASSPPGTGADTQYF
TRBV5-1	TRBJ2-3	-	CASSLGVAGVRTQYF
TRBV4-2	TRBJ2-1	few	CASSQAQGNEQFF
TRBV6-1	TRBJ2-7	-	CASSELGDEQYF
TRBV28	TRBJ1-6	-	CASDRRRGYNSPLHF
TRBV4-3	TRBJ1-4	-	CASSQADGMIGEKLFF
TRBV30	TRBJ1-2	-	CAWSPPGQGALGYGYTF
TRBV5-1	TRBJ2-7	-	CASSLTGSEQYF
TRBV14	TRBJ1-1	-	CASSQIPGGWTEAFF
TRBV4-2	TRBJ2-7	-	CASSQEQGRAYEQYF
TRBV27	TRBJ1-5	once	CASSLSGGRDQPQHF
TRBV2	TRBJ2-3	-	CASSPPRGGTDTQYF
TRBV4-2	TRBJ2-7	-	CASSQEVTGTYEQYF
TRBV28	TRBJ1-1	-	CASRKPPMNTEAFF
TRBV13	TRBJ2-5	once	CASSSPEGVGRETQYF
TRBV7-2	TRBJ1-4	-	CASSLDGRGLIEKLFF
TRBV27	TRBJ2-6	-	CASSLKTGLGANVLTF
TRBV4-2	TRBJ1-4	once	CASSQDVQGAREKLFF
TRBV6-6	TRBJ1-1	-	CASLPFPGGNTEAFF
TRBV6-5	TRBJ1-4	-	CASSRREGGGEKLFF
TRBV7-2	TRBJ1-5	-	CASSLDQLVSNQPQHF
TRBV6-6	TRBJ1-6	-	CASSYRQGNNSPLHF
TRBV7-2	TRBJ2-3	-	CASSLKLRLAGDTQYF
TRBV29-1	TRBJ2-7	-	CSVDEVLVYEQYF
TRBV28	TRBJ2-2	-	CASSLYRRLTGELFF
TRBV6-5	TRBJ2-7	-	CASSLEPKTYEQYF
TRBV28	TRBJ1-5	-	CASSLSGQGGQPQHF
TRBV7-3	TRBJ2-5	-	CASSLTLGAGETQYF
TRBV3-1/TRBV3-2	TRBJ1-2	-	CASSLRGAAAGYTF
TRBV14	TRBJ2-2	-	CASSARDRVTGELFF
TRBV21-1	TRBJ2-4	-	CASSSGRQNIQYF
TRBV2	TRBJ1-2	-	CASTILLDPYANYGYTF
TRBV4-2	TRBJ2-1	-	CASRGDSYNEQFF
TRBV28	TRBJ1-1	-	CASRFGTINTEAFF
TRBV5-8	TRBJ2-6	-	CASSRSGSPGANVLTF
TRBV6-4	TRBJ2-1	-	CASIGTSGISYNEQFF
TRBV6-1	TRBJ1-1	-	CASSEGFTEAFF
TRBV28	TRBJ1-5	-	CASTPGQNNQPQHF
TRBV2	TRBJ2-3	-	CASSAGTGLTDTQYF
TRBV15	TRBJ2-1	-	CATSRAGQLIEQFF
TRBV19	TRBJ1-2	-	CASSKQGIYGYTF
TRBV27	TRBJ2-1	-	CASSLSPWTSGSSRYHNEQFF
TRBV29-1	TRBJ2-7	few	CSVENRGTNSYEQYF
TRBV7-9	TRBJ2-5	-	CASSLAQNSQQETQYF
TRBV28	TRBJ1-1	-	CASSFPLHTNTEAFF
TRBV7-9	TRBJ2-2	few	CASSLLYTGELFF
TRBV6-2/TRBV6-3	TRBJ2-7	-	CASSEPGQGGEQYF
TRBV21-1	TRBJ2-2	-	CASSKALAGGELFF